These 21 T cell receptor beta chains share one sample of origin, sequenced in a study of follicular helper T cells after annual influenza vaccination. Profiling relied on immunoSEQ multiplex PCR, and the TCRdb table lists in-frame clones only, not all of them. This sample has roughly 10,000 clones; roughly 80% occur once, and the top ten carry 0.87%. Sample: CXCR5- memory CD4+ T cells sorted from blood, taken 6 weeks after influenza vaccination. The origin of the receptors is an adult who received the influenza vaccine.

V is TRBV9 and J is TRBJ2-7; 8 bases are a match to TRBD2. Germline-derived CDR1 and CDR2 are SGDLS and YYNGEE. The junction had 12 bases not matched to a gene; V was cut back by 0 bases and J by 7 bases. The CDR3 length is 16 residues. The CDR3 is CASSVEGIAGFGEQYF. The CDR3 nucleotides are TGTGCCAGCAGCGTAGAGGGTATAGCGGGGTTTGGGGAGCAGTACTTC.

The V gene is TRBV7-9, the J gene TRBJ2-7; D could derive from TRBD1 or TRBD2 (5 bases each). V lost 6 bases and J lost 2, with 14 bases in between. The CDR3 totals 14 residues. Per the germline V gene, CDR1 is SEHNR and CDR2 is FQNEAQ (reference sequence). CDR3 loop: CASSHRDGTYEQYF. DNA for the CDR3: TGTGCCAGCAGTCACCGGGACGGTACCTACGAGCAGTACTTC.

The rearrangement uses TRBV25-1 and TRBJ2-1; 11 bases agree with TRBD2. Germline V gene lookup returns CDR1 MGHDK and CDR2 SYGVNS. The CDR3 length is 15 residues. V shed 8 bases, J shed 4 bases, and the junction held 7 bases outside the gene matches. CDR3 amino acids: CASESSGGIYNEQFF. CDR3 sequence (DNA): TGTGCCAGCGAGTCTAGCGGGGGGATTTACAATGAGCAGTTCTTC. Variable domain in full (rest from reference TRBV25-1 and TRBJ2-1): EADIYQTPRYLVIGTGKKITLECSQTMGHDKMYWYQQDPGMELHLIHYSYGVNSTEKGDLSSESTVSRIRTEHFPLTLESARPSHTSQYLCASESSGGIYNEQFFGPGTRLTVL.

This chain uses TRBV10-3 with TRBJ1-4; D remains ambiguous. The CDR3 has 16 amino acids. The germline gives CDR1 ENHRY, CDR2 SYGVKD. The V gene lost 1 base and the J gene lost 3 bases, with 12 bases spanning the gap. CDR3 residues: CAISEFLGLPNEKLFF. In DNA, the CDR3 is TGTGCCATCAGTGAGTTTTTGGGCTTACCTAATGAAAAACTGTTTTTT.

The chain employs TRBV5-6 and TRBJ1-6; D is unclear. The germline V and J ends were trimmed by 2 bases and 9 bases, with 6 bases remaining between them. Germline V gene data show CDR1 as SGHDT and CDR2 as YYEEEE. CDR3 size: 12 residues. The CDR3 loop reads CASSFPGSPLHF. As DNA, the CDR3 is TGTGCCAGCAGCTTCCCAGGTTCACCCCTCCACTTT.

V is TRBV2 and J is TRBJ2-7; tentative D call: TRBD1 (5 bases). Looked up from germline, CDR1 is SNHLY and CDR2 is FYNNEI. This CDR3 spans 14 amino acids. V gave up 6 bases and J gave up 5 bases, with 17 bases separating them. CDR3 sequence reads: CASRDTDVWDEQYF. Written as DNA, the CDR3 is TGTGCCAGCAGGGACACGGACGTCTGGGACGAGCAGTACTTC.

The V gene is TRBV6-5, the J gene TRBJ1-3; possibly TRBD1 for D (5 bases). V gave up 2 bases and J gave up 7 bases, with 12 bases separating them. CDR1 and CDR2 (germline): MNHEY, SVGAGI. This CDR3 is 14 amino acids long. The CDR3 DNA follows: TGTGCCAGCAGTTACCCGACAGTAGGGAACACCATATATTTT. Protein sequence: CASSYPTVGNTIYF.

This chain uses TRBV7-2 with TRBJ2-2; possibly TRBD2 for D (5 bases). The CDR3 covers 16 residues. The germline V gene has CDR1 SGHTA and CDR2 FQGNSA. V was pared by 4 bases and J by 2 bases, with 14 bases between. The CDR3 sequence is CASSSRKRANTGELFF. The CDR3 DNA follows: TGTGCCAGCAGCTCACGAAAGAGGGCCAACACCGGGGAGCTGTTTTTT. Full variable domain (missing parts from reference TRBV7-2 and TRBJ2-2): GAGVSQSPSNKVTEKGKDVELRCDPISGHTALYWYRQSLGQGLEFLIYFQGNSAPDKSGLPSDRFSAERTGGSVSTLTIQRTQQEDSAVYLCASSSRKRANTGELFFGEGSRLTVL.

V and J are TRBV5-4 and TRBJ2-1; 8 nucleotides match TRBD2. The junction had 7 bases not matched to a gene; V was cut back by 4 bases and J by 4 bases. Germline V gene data show CDR1 as SGHNT and CDR2 as YYREEE (reference sequence). The CDR3 sequence is 15 residues long. The CDR3 nucleotides are TGTGCCAGCAGCCCGGTCAGCGGGAGATACAATGAGCAGTTCTTC. Translation gives CASSPVSGRYNEQFF.

The chain has TRBV9 and TRBJ1-1, with D unresolved. This CDR3 region has 14 residues. V gave up 0 bases and J gave up 5 bases, with 11 bases separating them. The germline CDR1 and CDR2 sequences are SGDLS and YYNGEE. The CDR3 region is CASSVEGSSTEAFF. The CDR3 DNA is TGTGCCAGCAGCGTAGAAGGCAGTAGTACTGAAGCTTTCTTT.

The chain uses TRBV19 and TRBJ2-2; no firm D call. CDR3 length: 16 amino acids. The germline V and J ends were trimmed by 7 bases and 3 bases, with 18 bases remaining between them. Germline V gene lookup returns CDR1 LNHDA and CDR2 SQIVND (reference sequence). The CDR3 loop reads CASTRFLRRDTGELFF. CDR3 nucleotide sequence: TGTGCCAGTACCCGGTTCTTACGACGGGACACCGGGGAGCTGTTTTTT.

The rearrangement links TRBV4-3 to TRBJ2-7; 12 bases are a match to TRBD2. J lost 5 bases, V lost 1 base, and 9 bases had no gene match. Germline values: CDR1 LGHNA, CDR2 YSLEER. The CDR3 runs to 17 residues. The DNA for the CDR3 is TGCGCCAGCAGCCAAGCCCTCCGACTAGCGGGGGAGCACGAGCAGTACTTC. It specifies CASSQALRLAGEHEQYF.

The chain links TRBV6-6 to TRBJ2-5; a weak D match, TRBD2 (6 bases). The CDR3 extends over 13 amino acids. Trimming removed 3 bases from V and 6 bases from J, with 11 bases in between. Germline loops: CDR1 MNHNY, CDR2 SVGAGI (reference sequence). This CDR3 reads CASSYAGKQTQYF. The DNA of the CDR3 is TGTGCCAGCAGTTATGCGGGGAAGCAGACCCAGTACTTC.

This chain connects TRBV11-1 to TRBJ2-1; D is perhaps TRBD1 or TRBD2 (6 bases each). Trimming pared 6 bases from V and 6 bases from J, leaving 15 bases between. The length of the CDR3 is 14 residues. CDR1 and CDR2 from the germline V gene are SGHAT and FQDESV (reference sequence). The CDR3 sequence is CASRPGEAGNEQFF. CDR3 DNA: TGTGCCAGCAGACCAGGGGAAGCGGGCAATGAGCAGTTCTTC.

In this sample, this clone turned up a few times. This chain joins TRBV5-6 and TRBJ1-5, with no clear D. The V end was cut by 2 bases, the J end by 0 bases, with 15 bases between. Germline CDR1 is SGHDT and CDR2 is YYEEEE. The CDR3 has 17 residues. In nucleotides, the CDR3 is TGTGCCAGCAGCTTCCGTCTTACGGGAGATAGCAATCAGCCCCAGCATTTT. Protein: CASSFRLTGDSNQPQHF.

The V call is TRBV7-6, the J call TRBJ1-1; D is uncertain. The CDR3 totals 13 residues. From germline, CDR1 is SGHVS and CDR2 FNYEAQ. Trimming took 1 base from V and 3 from J, leaving 6 bases between them. The CDR3 sequence is CASSLGEYTEAFF. In DNA, the CDR3 is TGTGCCAGCAGCTTAGGAGAATACACTGAAGCTTTCTTT.

The V call is TRBV5-4, the J call TRBJ2-3; D uncertain. The CDR3 contains 11 residues. CDR1 is SGHNT, CDR2 YYREEE, per germline (reference sequence). Between the trimmed V and J ends, which lost 2 bases and 6 bases, there was a span of 4 bases. The CDR3 DNA sequence: TGTGCCAGCAGCTTAGAGGATACGCAGTATTTT. It encodes CASSLEDTQYF.

CDR3 nucleotides: TGTGCCAGCAGCCCGAGAACTGAAGCTTTCTTT. Its protein is CASSPRTEAFF. The rearrangement uses TRBV9 and TRBJ1-1; unclear D gene. CDR3 size: 11 residues. V gave up 4 bases and J gave up 5 bases, with 6 bases separating them. Germline values: CDR1 SGDLS, CDR2 YYNGEE.

The J gene is TRBJ2-7, the V gene TRBV10-3, with D possibly matching TRBD2 (5 bases). The V and J ends lost 2 bases and 0 bases respectively, with 11 bases between them. From germline, CDR1 is ENHRY and CDR2 SYGVKD. The CDR3 sequence is 15 residues long. The CDR3 protein is CAISETKDFSYEQYF. As DNA, the CDR3 is TGTGCCATCAGTGAGACAAAGGACTTCTCCTACGAGCAGTACTTC.

The V call is TRBV5-1, the J call TRBJ2-2, with D possibly TRBD1 on 6 matching bases. CDR1 and CDR2 from the germline V gene are SGHRS and YFSETQ. V was pared by 0 bases and J by 5 bases, with 14 bases between. This CDR3 comprises 16 residues. The CDR3 DNA reads TGCGCCAGCAGCTTGGAAGCAGGGGTCCCGACCGGGGAGCTGTTTTTT. Residues: CASSLEAGVPTGELFF.

The rearrangement links TRBV7-3 to TRBJ2-3; no definite D call. The CDR3 runs to 14 residues. CDR1 SGHTA and CDR2 FQGTGA come from the germline V gene. Trimming pared 5 bases from V and 2 bases from J, leaving 11 bases between. CDR3: CASSPAGHTDTQYF. In DNA, the CDR3 is TGTGCCAGCAGCCCGGCTGGGCACACAGATACGCAGTATTTT.